The 6 T cell receptor beta chains given below trace back to one sample, sequenced in a study of shared clonotypes between healthy human individuals. The protocol was immunoSEQ multiplex PCR, while the TCRdb copy is restricted to in-frame clones and leaves out a portion. The table shows about 380,000 clones, with about 97% occurring only once. Input material: memory CD8+ T cells sorted from blood. Regarding subset: CD45RO+ cells pooled with CCR7-negative TemRA cells. The receptors here all came from a young man in good health.

The chain carries TRBV4-2 and TRBJ1-5; D is uncertain. CDR1 and CDR2 from the germline V gene are LGHNA and YNFKEQ. Trimming took 4 bases from V and 3 from J, leaving 10 bases between them. The CDR3 is made up of 14 amino acids. CDR3 DNA: TGTGCCAGCAGCCGAACCGGGTCCAATCAGCCCCAGCATTTT. Protein: CASSRTGSNQPQHF.

This rearrangement joins TRBV5-1 to TRBJ2-7, with 8 nucleotides matching TRBD2. CDR1 and CDR2 (germline): SGHRS, YFSETQ. This CDR3 region has 18 residues. The trim removed 2 bases at V and 2 bases at J, leaving 15 bases unmatched. The CDR3 here is CASSFGSGNLLRTYEQYF. The CDR3 DNA reads as TGCGCCAGCAGCTTTGGTAGCGGGAACCTCCTGAGGACCTACGAGCAGTACTTC. The full variable domain, with the rest looked up from reference TRBV5-1 and TRBJ2-7, is KAGVTQTPRYLIKTRGQQVTLSCSPISGHRSVSWYQQTPGQGLQFLFEYFSETQRNKGNFPGRFSGRQFSNSRSEMNVSTLELGDSALYLCASSFGSGNLLRTYEQYFGPGTRLTVT.

The V gene is TRBV20-1, the J gene TRBJ2-3; D not resolved. This CDR3 region has 10 residues. Germline CDR1 is DFQATT and CDR2 is SNEGSKA (reference sequence). V lost 2 bases, J lost 10 bases, and 7 bases lay in between. CDR3 DNA sequence: TGCAGTGCTAGACTTGGACCGCAGTATTTT. Protein: CSARLGPQYF.

The V and J genes are TRBV6-5 and TRBJ1-5; no clear D gene. CDR1 and CDR2 from the germline V gene are MNHEY and SVGAGI. V was clipped by 0 bases and J by 3 bases, with 3 bases between them. The CDR3 consists of 13 residues. CDR3 residues: CASSYSDNQPQHF. The DNA for the CDR3 is TGTGCCAGCAGTTACTCGGACAATCAGCCCCAGCATTTT.

The J gene is TRBJ2-7, the V gene TRBV28; 7 bases are a match to TRBD1. Trimming at V came to 6 bases and at J to 3 bases, leaving 11 bases not matched to a gene. Germline V lookup: CDR1 MDHEN, CDR2 SYDVKM. The CDR3 runs 15 residues. The CDR3 nucleotides read TGTGCCAGCAGCAGTCAGGGACAGAACCTCTACGAGCAGTACTTC. Its translation: CASSSQGQNLYEQYF.

The genes are TRBV28 and TRBJ2-7; 7 bases match TRBD2. This CDR3 region has 13 residues. Germline CDR1 reads MDHEN; CDR2 reads SYDVKM. Trimming removed 8 bases from V and 3 bases from J; junction bases left unmatched: 7. CDR3 loop: CASSMGLNYEQYF. For the CDR3, the DNA is TGTGCCAGCTCCATGGGACTAAACTACGAGCAGTACTTC.